These T cell receptor beta chains were read from a single sample in a study of blood T cells in healthy people across ages. TCRdb analysed the 5' RACE reads with MiXCR anew, one entry per CDR3 protein. This table has about 620,000 distinct CDR3 sequences, 40% to 65% appearing once. Material for sequencing was blood. Every receptor here comes from a woman at least 80 years old in good health. CDR3s include the opening cysteine and the closing phenylalanine or tryptophan. D genes are given only for firm matches. Size is stated for part of the rows, as once, few or many counts, or as a class when the clone is expanded.

j_gene: TRBJ2-5
v_gene: TRBV12-3/TRBV12-4
abundance: .
d_gene: TRBD2
CDR3nt: TGTGCCAGCAGGGTTAGCGGGGGTGGAGAGACCCAGTACTTC
CDR3aa: CASRVSGGGETQYF

j_gene: TRBJ1-4
v_gene: TRBV25-1
abundance: .
d_gene: TRBD1
CDR3nt: TGTGCCAGCAGTGTAAGGACAGGCCTTAAGGAAAAACTGTTTTTT
CDR3aa: CASSVRTGLKEKLFF

j_gene: TRBJ2-7
v_gene: TRBV6-6
abundance: many
d_gene: .
CDR3nt: TGTGCCAGCAGAGGGGGGGCGAAGTACGAGCAGTACTTC
CDR3aa: CASRGGAKYEQYF

j_gene: TRBJ2-3
v_gene: TRBV7-6
abundance: many
d_gene: TRBD2
CDR3nt: TGTGCCAGCAGCTTATCGTCTAGCGGGGTGGGCACAGATACGCAGTATTTT
CDR3aa: CASSLSSSGVGTDTQYF

j_gene: TRBJ1-4
v_gene: TRBV5-1
abundance: .
d_gene: TRBD1
CDR3nt: TGCGCCAGCAGCTTGTCACAGGGGAGGGGAAAACTGTTTTTT
CDR3aa: CASSLSQGRGKLFF

j_gene: TRBJ2-3
v_gene: TRBV29-1
abundance: .
d_gene: TRBD2
CDR3nt: TGCAGCGTTGGAAAACTAGCGGGAACCCACCCGGGGTCAGATACGCAGTATTTT
CDR3aa: CSVGKLAGTHPGSDTQYF

j_gene: TRBJ2-5
v_gene: TRBV7-9
abundance: once
d_gene: .
CDR3nt: TGTGCCAGCACCGATCAAGAGACCCAGTACTTC
CDR3aa: CASTDQETQYF

j_gene: TRBJ2-3
v_gene: TRBV11-2
abundance: .
d_gene: .
CDR3nt: TGTGCCAGCAGCTTAGTAGCGAAGGGGACAGATACGCAGTATTTT
CDR3aa: CASSLVAKGTDTQYF

j_gene: TRBJ2-5
v_gene: TRBV11-1
abundance: few
d_gene: .
CDR3nt: TGTGCCAGCAGCTTAGGGGGGCTAGCGGAAGAGACCCAGTACTTC
CDR3aa: CASSLGGLAEETQYF

j_gene: TRBJ2-3
v_gene: TRBV3-1
abundance: .
d_gene: .
CDR3nt: TGTGCCTGCAGCCTCCAAACGACTGGACAGCGAGATACGCAGTATTTT
CDR3aa: CACSLQTTGQRDTQYF

j_gene: TRBJ2-7
v_gene: TRBV4-1
abundance: many
d_gene: .
CDR3nt: TGCGCCAGCAGCCAAGTGGCAGGTGGCTACGAGCAGTACTTC
CDR3aa: CASSQVAGGYEQYF

j_gene: TRBJ2-1
v_gene: TRBV20-1
abundance: .
d_gene: .
CDR3nt: TGCAGTGCTGCAGACAACTCCTACAATGAGCAGTTCTTC
CDR3aa: CSAADNSYNEQFF

j_gene: TRBJ1-6
v_gene: TRBV20-1
abundance: many
d_gene: .
CDR3nt: TGCAGTGCTAGACAGGACGTTACTGATTCACCCCTCCACTTT
CDR3aa: CSARQDVTDSPLHF

j_gene: TRBJ2-7
v_gene: TRBV7-2
abundance: .
d_gene: .
CDR3nt: TGTGCCAGCAGCTTAGAGGGTAGCGACTACGAGCAGTACTTC
CDR3aa: CASSLEGSDYEQYF

j_gene: TRBJ2-3
v_gene: TRBV29-1
abundance: few
d_gene: TRBD2
CDR3nt: TGCAGCGTTGAAGTAGCGGGAGGGGTGCGAGATACGCAGTATTTT
CDR3aa: CSVEVAGGVRDTQYF

j_gene: TRBJ2-1
v_gene: TRBV11-2
abundance: once
d_gene: TRBD1
CDR3nt: TGTGCCAGCAGCTTAGACAGGGGGTGGGTCAATGAGCAGTTCTTC
CDR3aa: CASSLDRGWVNEQFF

j_gene: TRBJ2-2
v_gene: TRBV5-1
abundance: .
d_gene: .
CDR3nt: TGCGCCAGCAGCCCCGTAGGGCGAATCTACACCGGGGAGCTGTTTTTT
CDR3aa: CASSPVGRIYTGELFF

j_gene: TRBJ1-2
v_gene: TRBV27
abundance: .
d_gene: TRBD1
CDR3nt: TGTGCCAGCAGTTTGGGGGGACAGAACTATGGCTGCACCTTC
CDR3aa: CASSLGGQNYGCTF

j_gene: TRBJ2-1
v_gene: TRBV20-1
abundance: .
d_gene: TRBD2
CDR3nt: TGCAGCCCCACCTCTAGCGGGAGTCCTAGGGATGAGCAGTTCTTC
CDR3aa: CSPTSSGSPRDEQFF

j_gene: TRBJ2-2
v_gene: TRBV7-2
abundance: .
d_gene: TRBD1
CDR3nt: TGTGCCAGCAGCTTGACCTGGAGAGGGCAGGGGGCGAACACCGGGGAGCTGTTCTTC
CDR3aa: CASSLTWRGQGANTGELFF

j_gene: TRBJ2-3
v_gene: TRBV18
abundance: .
d_gene: .
CDR3nt: TGTGCCAGCTCACCATCGGCAGGCGGGCACTTGGATACGCAGTATTTT
CDR3aa: CASSPSAGGHLDTQYF

j_gene: TRBJ2-5
v_gene: TRBV14
abundance: once
d_gene: .
CDR3nt: TGTGCCAGCAGCCAACTGGGGGCTTGGGGGGAGACCCAGTACTTC
CDR3aa: CASSQLGAWGETQYF

j_gene: TRBJ1-5
v_gene: TRBV20-1
abundance: few
d_gene: .
CDR3nt: TGCAGTGCGCGGTCCGGGGGTAGCAATCAGCCCCAGCATTTT
CDR3aa: CSARSGGSNQPQHF

j_gene: TRBJ2-3
v_gene: TRBV4-2
abundance: .
d_gene: .
CDR3nt: TGTGCCAGCAGCCACTCCGGAGGGACTCCGGGGTATTTT
CDR3aa: CASSHSGGTPGYF

j_gene: TRBJ2-1
v_gene: TRBV12-3/TRBV12-4
abundance: .
d_gene: TRBD1
CDR3nt: TGTGCCAGCAGTTTTAGACAGGGATACAATGAGCAGTTCTTC
CDR3aa: CASSFRQGYNEQFF

j_gene: TRBJ2-2
v_gene: TRBV25-1
abundance: .
d_gene: TRBD2
CDR3nt: TGTGCCAGCGGTGGTGGTAGCGGGGGGCAGACTTATACCGGGGAGCTGTTTTTT
CDR3aa: CASGGGSGGQTYTGELFF

j_gene: TRBJ2-5
v_gene: TRBV2
abundance: many
d_gene: TRBD1
CDR3nt: TGTGCCAGCAGTGGGGACAGGCAAGAGACCCAGTACTTC
CDR3aa: CASSGDRQETQYF

j_gene: TRBJ2-7
v_gene: TRBV6-2/TRBV6-3
abundance: once
d_gene: TRBD2
CDR3nt: TGTGCCAGCACCGGTGGGGGGGAAGTCTACGAGCAGTACTTC
CDR3aa: CASTGGGEVYEQYF

j_gene: TRBJ1-5
v_gene: TRBV27
abundance: few
d_gene: .
CDR3nt: TGTGCCAGCAGCCAAAGCCCAAAGGGGAATCAGCCCCAGCATTTT
CDR3aa: CASSQSPKGNQPQHF

j_gene: TRBJ2-5
v_gene: TRBV28
abundance: few
d_gene: .
CDR3nt: TGTGCCAGCGCGGGACAACGAGAGACCCAGTACTTC
CDR3aa: CASAGQRETQYF

j_gene: TRBJ2-3
v_gene: TRBV12-3/TRBV12-4
abundance: few
d_gene: TRBD2
CDR3nt: TGTGCCAGCAGTAGAGTACTAGCGGATACGCAGTATTTT
CDR3aa: CASSRVLADTQYF

j_gene: TRBJ2-2
v_gene: TRBV4-2
abundance: few
d_gene: TRBD2
CDR3nt: TGTGCCAGCAGCCAACCCGGGACTAGCCCCGGGGAGCTGTTTTTT
CDR3aa: CASSQPGTSPGELFF

j_gene: TRBJ2-3
v_gene: TRBV28
abundance: .
d_gene: .
CDR3nt: TGTGCCAGCACGACCCCGTGGGCGCAGTATTTT
CDR3aa: CASTTPWAQYF

j_gene: TRBJ2-3
v_gene: TRBV6-6
abundance: many
d_gene: TRBD2
CDR3nt: TGTGCCAGCAGTTACCCGCCTAGCGGGGTTGTTGAGTATTTT
CDR3aa: CASSYPPSGVVEYF

j_gene: TRBJ2-5
v_gene: TRBV24-1
abundance: .
d_gene: .
CDR3nt: TGTGCCACCAGTGATTCAGGGAGGTCTGAAGTAGAGACCCAGTACTTC
CDR3aa: CATSDSGRSEVETQYF

j_gene: TRBJ2-5
v_gene: TRBV28
abundance: .
d_gene: .
CDR3nt: TGTGCCAGCAGCCTCCAGCGGTCGACCCAGTACTTC
CDR3aa: CASSLQRSTQYF

j_gene: TRBJ1-5
v_gene: TRBV29-1
abundance: many
d_gene: .
CDR3nt: TGCAGCGTTGTAGACCCATCGAGCAATCAGCCCCAGCATTTT
CDR3aa: CSVVDPSSNQPQHF

j_gene: TRBJ2-3
v_gene: TRBV5-1
abundance: .
d_gene: .
CDR3nt: TGCGCCAGCAGCTCTATGACTAGCAGGGGGCCCACAGATACGCAGTATTTT
CDR3aa: CASSSMTSRGPTDTQYF

j_gene: TRBJ2-1
v_gene: TRBV12-3/TRBV12-4
abundance: .
d_gene: TRBD2
CDR3nt: TGTGCCAGCAGCCGACTAGCGCACTACAATGAGCAGTTCTTC
CDR3aa: CASSRLAHYNEQFF

j_gene: TRBJ2-1
v_gene: TRBV7-2
abundance: many
d_gene: TRBD2
CDR3nt: TGTGCCAGCAGCCTTAGCGGGAGGGGGTTGAATGAGCAGTTCTTC
CDR3aa: CASSLSGRGLNEQFF

j_gene: TRBJ2-3
v_gene: TRBV5-1
abundance: .
d_gene: .
CDR3nt: TGCGCCAGCAGCAAGCAGGGGTTGAGCGATACGCAGTATTTT
CDR3aa: CASSKQGLSDTQYF

j_gene: TRBJ1-2
v_gene: TRBV4-2
abundance: many
d_gene: .
CDR3nt: TGTGCCAGCAGCCAAGATCTCGGTAACTATGGCTACACCTTC
CDR3aa: CASSQDLGNYGYTF

j_gene: TRBJ2-5
v_gene: TRBV29-1
abundance: .
d_gene: TRBD2
CDR3nt: TGCAGCTTCCGCCAGACTAGCGGAACTAACAATGAGCAGTACTTC
CDR3aa: CSFRQTSGTNNEQYF

j_gene: TRBJ2-5
v_gene: TRBV9
abundance: .
d_gene: .
CDR3nt: TGTGCCAACAGCGTAGACGGACCCGACCCCCGAGATTTGGAGACCCAGTACTTC
CDR3aa: CANSVDGPDPRDLETQYF

j_gene: TRBJ1-2
v_gene: TRBV5-1
abundance: .
d_gene: .
CDR3nt: TGCGCCAGCAGCTTGGACAGACCCTATGGCTACACCTTC
CDR3aa: CASSLDRPYGYTF

j_gene: TRBJ2-3
v_gene: TRBV29-1
abundance: few
d_gene: .
CDR3nt: TGCAGCGTTCAGAGGGGGTCGGGCACAGATACGCAGTATTTT
CDR3aa: CSVQRGSGTDTQYF

j_gene: TRBJ2-7
v_gene: TRBV12-3/TRBV12-4
abundance: .
d_gene: TRBD2
CDR3nt: TGTGCCAGCAGTTGGGGTAGCGGGGGTGGCGAGCAGTACTTC
CDR3aa: CASSWGSGGGEQYF

j_gene: TRBJ2-3
v_gene: TRBV20-1
abundance: .
d_gene: .
CDR3nt: TGCAGTGCTCTACTCACAGATACGCAGTATTTT
CDR3aa: CSALLTDTQYF

j_gene: TRBJ1-2
v_gene: TRBV5-1
abundance: .
d_gene: .
CDR3nt: TGCGCCAGCAGCCTCGGGACGGCAGGAGTTGGCTATGGCTACACCTTC
CDR3aa: CASSLGTAGVGYGYTF

j_gene: TRBJ2-5
v_gene: TRBV28
abundance: many
d_gene: .
CDR3nt: TGTGCCAGCAGTTCGGGGCAGACCCAGTACTTC
CDR3aa: CASSSGQTQYF

j_gene: TRBJ1-1
v_gene: TRBV27
abundance: .
d_gene: .
CDR3nt: TGTGCCAGCAGTTCCCTAGCAGCGGGGGTAACTGAAGCTTTCTTT
CDR3aa: CASSSLAAGVTEAFF

j_gene: TRBJ2-7
v_gene: TRBV6-6
abundance: .
d_gene: TRBD2
CDR3nt: TGTGCCAGCAGTGTACCGGGACTAGATCCCGAGCAGTACTTC
CDR3aa: CASSVPGLDPEQYF

j_gene: TRBJ2-1
v_gene: TRBV29-1
abundance: once
d_gene: .
CDR3nt: TGCAGCGCTCACGGCAGGGGCACCTACAATGAGCAGTTCTTC
CDR3aa: CSAHGRGTYNEQFF

j_gene: TRBJ2-7
v_gene: TRBV28
abundance: .
d_gene: TRBD2
CDR3nt: TGTGCCAGCAGTGAACTAGCGGGAGAATCCGAGCAGTACTTC
CDR3aa: CASSELAGESEQYF

j_gene: TRBJ2-2
v_gene: TRBV4-2
abundance: .
d_gene: .
CDR3nt: TGTGCCAGCAGCCAGAAAGTGGCCCGGGGGAACGGGGAGCTGTTTTTT
CDR3aa: CASSQKVARGNGELFF